The clone carrying this T cell receptor beta chain turned up a few times. Its matching antigen is unknown. Multiplex touch-down PCR with TRB-A/B primers amplified rearranged V-D-J TRB sequences. In TCRdb, the multiplex PCR reads were re-called with MiXCR into one record per CDR3 protein. The sample includes around 15,000 distinct CDR3 sequences, about 50% of them seen just once. Germline assignment: CDR1 KGHSH and CDR2 LQKENI. CDR3 size: 11 residues. Trimming cost V 6 bases and J 7 bases, with 10 bases left between them. Amplification of TCR beta used genomic DNA extracted from peripheral blood. These data originate in a study of T cell repertoires in aging, cancer and after chemotherapy. For the study at large: Six age groups, ranging from 30 or younger to 70 or older, included the donors. Overall study results and limits: In healthy donors, age-related TCR diversity loss mainly reflected lost richness.

The TCR sequence derives from a human donor in good health. The chain recombines TRBV18 with TRBJ2-7; no firm D call. The sample taken for sequencing was blood. CDR3 sequence: CASSGLGEQYF. The CDR3 DNA is TGTGCCAGCTCGGGATTGGGAGAGCAGTACTTC.